This T cell receptor (beta chain) was sequenced during a study of blood T cell repertoires in COVID-19. Study as a whole: Samples of COVID-19 (acute and convalescent) were obtained from the United States, Italy and Spain. Sources were T cells, B-cell-depleted T cells, or PBMCs; the material itself was cDNA or gDNA.

The CDR3 length is 13 residues. Germline CDR1 and CDR2: LGHDT and YNNKEL (reference sequence). V shed 6 bases and J shed 7 bases, with 12 bases lying between them. As handled by the study authors: Counts of nucleated cells, estimated from reference gene primer amplification, were obtained. Sequencing was performed with immunoSEQ multiplex PCR; in TCRdb, only in-frame clones are kept and a portion is missing. From that table come the V and J calls and clone size; the DNA was used to work out D and trimming. The data contain 150,000 to 200,000 clones, roughly nine tenths of them seen just once; the ten biggest clones take up around 3.3%.

This receptor was identified in a man between 65 and 85 years old with acute or convalescent COVID-19. The specimen sequenced was peripheral blood. This chain links TRBV3-1 (or the pseudogene TRBV3-2) with TRBJ2-2; maybe TRBD1 (5 bases). The CDR3 spells CASRWGPVGELFF. The CDR3 DNA is TGTGCCAGCAGATGGGGCCCCGTCGGGGAGCTGTTTTTT.